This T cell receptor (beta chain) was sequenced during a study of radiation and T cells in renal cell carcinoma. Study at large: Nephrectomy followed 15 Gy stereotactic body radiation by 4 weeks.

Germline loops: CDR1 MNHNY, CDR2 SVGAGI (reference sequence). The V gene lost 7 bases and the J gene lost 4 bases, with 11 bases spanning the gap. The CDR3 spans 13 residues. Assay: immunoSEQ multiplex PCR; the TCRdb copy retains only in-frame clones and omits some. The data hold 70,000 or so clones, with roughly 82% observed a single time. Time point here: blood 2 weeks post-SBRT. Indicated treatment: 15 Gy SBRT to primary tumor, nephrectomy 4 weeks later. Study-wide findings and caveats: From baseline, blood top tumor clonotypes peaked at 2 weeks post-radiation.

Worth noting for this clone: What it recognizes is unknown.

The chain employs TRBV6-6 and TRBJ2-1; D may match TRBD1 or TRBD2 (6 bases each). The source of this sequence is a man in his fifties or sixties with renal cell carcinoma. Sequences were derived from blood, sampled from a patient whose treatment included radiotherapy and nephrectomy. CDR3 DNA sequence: TGTGCCAGCACCCCGGGGGCTTACAATGAGCAGTTCTTC. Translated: CASTPGAYNEQFF.